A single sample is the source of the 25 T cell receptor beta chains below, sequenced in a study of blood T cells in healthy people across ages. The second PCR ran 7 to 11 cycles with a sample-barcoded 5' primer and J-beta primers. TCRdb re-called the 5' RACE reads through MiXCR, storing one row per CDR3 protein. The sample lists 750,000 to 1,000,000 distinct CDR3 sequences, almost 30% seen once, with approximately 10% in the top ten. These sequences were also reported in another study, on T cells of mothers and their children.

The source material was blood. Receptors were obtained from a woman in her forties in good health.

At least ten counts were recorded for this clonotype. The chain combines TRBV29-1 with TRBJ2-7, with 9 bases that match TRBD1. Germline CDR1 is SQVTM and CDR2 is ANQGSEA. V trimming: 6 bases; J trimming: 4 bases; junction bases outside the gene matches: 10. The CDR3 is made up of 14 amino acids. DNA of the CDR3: TGCAGCGTGGCCGGGACAGGGAGTAGTTACGAGCAGTACTTC. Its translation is CSVAGTGSSYEQYF.

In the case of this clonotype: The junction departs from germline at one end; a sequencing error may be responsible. The CDR3 DNA is TGCGTCAGCAGGTCCCAACTAGCGGGGGGGGCAGATACGCAGTATTTT. Its translation: CVSRSQLAGGADTQYF. V is TRBV5-1 and J is TRBJ2-3; 13 nucleotides align to TRBD2. The CDR3 is 16 amino acids. Germline V CDR1 and CDR2: SGHRS, YFSETQ.

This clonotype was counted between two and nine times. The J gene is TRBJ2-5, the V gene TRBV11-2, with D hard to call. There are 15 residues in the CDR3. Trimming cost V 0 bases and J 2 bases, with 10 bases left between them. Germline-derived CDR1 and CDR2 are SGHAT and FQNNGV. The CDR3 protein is CASSLERVTQETQYF. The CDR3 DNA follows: TGTGCCAGCAGCTTAGAAAGAGTGACTCAAGAGACCCAGTACTTC.

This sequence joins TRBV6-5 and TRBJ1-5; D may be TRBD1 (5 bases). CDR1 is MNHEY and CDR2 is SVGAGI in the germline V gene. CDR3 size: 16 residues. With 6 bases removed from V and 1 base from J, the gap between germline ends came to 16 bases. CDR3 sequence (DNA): TGTGCCAGCAGAGCCTGGGGGAGTTCAAGCAATCAGCCCCAGCATTTT. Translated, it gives CASRAWGSSSNQPQHF.

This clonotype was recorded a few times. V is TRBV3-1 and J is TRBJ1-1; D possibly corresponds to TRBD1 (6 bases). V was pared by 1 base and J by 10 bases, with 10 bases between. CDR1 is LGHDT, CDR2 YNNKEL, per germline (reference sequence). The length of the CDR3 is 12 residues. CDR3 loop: CASSQGGRGAFF. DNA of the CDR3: TGTGCCAGCAGCCAAGGGGGCAGGGGAGCTTTCTTT.

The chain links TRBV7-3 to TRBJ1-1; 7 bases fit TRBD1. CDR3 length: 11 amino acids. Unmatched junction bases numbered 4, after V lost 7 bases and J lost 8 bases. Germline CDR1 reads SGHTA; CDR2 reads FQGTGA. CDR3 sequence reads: CASNPQGEAFF. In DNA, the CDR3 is TGTGCCAGCAACCCACAGGGGGAAGCTTTCTTT.

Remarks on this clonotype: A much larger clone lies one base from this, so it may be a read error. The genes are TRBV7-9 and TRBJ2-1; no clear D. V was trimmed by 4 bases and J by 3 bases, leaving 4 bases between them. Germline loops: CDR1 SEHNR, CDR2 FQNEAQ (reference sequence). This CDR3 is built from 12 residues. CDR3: CASSWDYNEQFF. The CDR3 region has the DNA TGTGCCAGCAGCTGGGACTACAATGAGCAGTTCTTC.

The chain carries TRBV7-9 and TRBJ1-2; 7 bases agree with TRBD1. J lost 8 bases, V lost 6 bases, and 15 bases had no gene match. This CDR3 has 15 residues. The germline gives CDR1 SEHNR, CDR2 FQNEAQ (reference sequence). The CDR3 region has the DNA TGTGCCAGCAGGCCCAGGGGGACGGACGATTCAGGCTACACCTTC. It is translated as CASRPRGTDDSGYTF. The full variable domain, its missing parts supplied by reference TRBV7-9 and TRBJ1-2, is DTGVSQNPRHKITKRGQNVTFRCDPISEHNRLYWYRQTLGQGPEFLTYFQNEAQLEKSRLLSDRFSAERPKGSFSTLEIQRTEQGDSAMYLCASRPRGTDDSGYTFGSGTRLTVV.

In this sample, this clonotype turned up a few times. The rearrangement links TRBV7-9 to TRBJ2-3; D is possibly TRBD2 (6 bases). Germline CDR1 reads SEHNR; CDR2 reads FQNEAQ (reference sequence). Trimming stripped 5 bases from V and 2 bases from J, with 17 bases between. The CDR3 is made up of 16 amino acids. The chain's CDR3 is CASSSTWRTTTDTQYF. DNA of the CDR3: TGTGCCAGCAGCAGTACTTGGAGGACTACCACAGATACGCAGTATTTT.

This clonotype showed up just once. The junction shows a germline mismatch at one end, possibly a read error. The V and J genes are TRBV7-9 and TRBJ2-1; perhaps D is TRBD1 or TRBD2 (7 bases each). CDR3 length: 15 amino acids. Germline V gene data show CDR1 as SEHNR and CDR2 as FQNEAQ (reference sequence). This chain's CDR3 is CASSMAGGGLDEKFF. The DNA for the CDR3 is TGTGCCAGCAGCATGGCAGGGGGGGGTCTGGATGAGAAGTTCTTC.

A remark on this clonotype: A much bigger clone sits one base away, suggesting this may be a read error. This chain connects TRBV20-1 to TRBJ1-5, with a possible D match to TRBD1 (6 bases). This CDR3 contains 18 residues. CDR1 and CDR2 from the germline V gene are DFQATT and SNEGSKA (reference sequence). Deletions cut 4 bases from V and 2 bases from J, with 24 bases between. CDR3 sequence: CSATGQGFGLYGNQPQHF. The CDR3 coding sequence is TGCAGTGCTACCGGCCAGGGGTTTGGGCTCTATGGCAATCAGCCCCAGCATTTT.

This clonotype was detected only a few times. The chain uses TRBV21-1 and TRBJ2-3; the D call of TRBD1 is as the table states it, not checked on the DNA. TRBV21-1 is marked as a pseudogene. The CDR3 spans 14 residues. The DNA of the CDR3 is TGTGCCAGCAGCAAATGGCAGGGTATGGATACGCAGTATTTT. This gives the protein CASSKWQGMDTQYF.

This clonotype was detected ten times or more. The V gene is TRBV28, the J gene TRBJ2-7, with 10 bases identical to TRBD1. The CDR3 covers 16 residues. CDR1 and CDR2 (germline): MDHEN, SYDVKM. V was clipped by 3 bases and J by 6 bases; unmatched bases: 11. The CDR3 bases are TGTGCCAGCAGTTTCCGAGCTGGGACAGGGGAAAGCGAGCAGTACTTC. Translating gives CASSFRAGTGESEQYF.

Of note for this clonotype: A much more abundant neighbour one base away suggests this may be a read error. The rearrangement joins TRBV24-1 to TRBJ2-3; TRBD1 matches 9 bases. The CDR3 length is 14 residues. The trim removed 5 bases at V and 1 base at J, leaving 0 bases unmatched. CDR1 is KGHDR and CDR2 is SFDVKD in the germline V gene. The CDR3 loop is CATSGTGGTDTQYF. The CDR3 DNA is TGTGCCACCAGTGGGACAGGGGGCACAGATACGCAGTATTTT.

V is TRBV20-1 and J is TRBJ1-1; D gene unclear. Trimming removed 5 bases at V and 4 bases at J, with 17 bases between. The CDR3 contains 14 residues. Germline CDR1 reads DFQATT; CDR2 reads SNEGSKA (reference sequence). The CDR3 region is CSASAGRPRTEAFF. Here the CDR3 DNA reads TGCAGTGCTTCCGCCGGGAGACCGCGCACTGAAGCTTTCTTT.

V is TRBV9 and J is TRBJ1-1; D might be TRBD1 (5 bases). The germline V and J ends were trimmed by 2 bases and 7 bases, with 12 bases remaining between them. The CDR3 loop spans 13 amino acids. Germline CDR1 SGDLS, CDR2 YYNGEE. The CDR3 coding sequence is TGTGCCAGCAGCGTGGGGCCTGGCGTTGAAGCTTTCTTT. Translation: CASSVGPGVEAFF. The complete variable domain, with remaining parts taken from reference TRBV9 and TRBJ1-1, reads DSGVTQTPKHLITATGQRVTLRCSPRSGDLSVYWYQQSLDQGLQFLIQYYNGEERAKGNILERFSAQQFPDLHSELNLSSLELGDSALYFCASSVGPGVEAFFGQGTRLTVV.

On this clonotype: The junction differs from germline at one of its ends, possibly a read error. The CDR3, as DNA: TGTGCCAGTAGCTTATTACCCCCGGGACAGGGATATGAGCAGTTCTTC. Its translation is CASSLLPPGQGYEQFF. The chain couples TRBV11-3 to TRBJ2-1; 9 bases align to TRBD1. CDR3 length: 16 residues. CDR1 is SGHNT and CDR2 is YENEEA in the germline V gene. The variable domain in full, with the rest retrieved from reference TRBV11-3 and TRBJ2-1, is EAGVVQSPRYKIIEKKQPVAFWCNPISGHNTLYWYLQNLGQGPELLIRYENEEAVDDSQLPKDRFSAERLKGVDSTLKIQPAELGDSAVYLCASSLLPPGQGYEQFFGPGTRLTVL.

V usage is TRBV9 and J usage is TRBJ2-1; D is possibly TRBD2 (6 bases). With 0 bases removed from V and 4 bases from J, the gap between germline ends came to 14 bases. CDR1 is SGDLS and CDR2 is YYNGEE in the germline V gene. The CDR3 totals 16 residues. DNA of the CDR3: TGTGCCAGCAGCGTAGACCCTAGCGCCCCTTACAATGAGCAGTTCTTC. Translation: CASSVDPSAPYNEQFF.

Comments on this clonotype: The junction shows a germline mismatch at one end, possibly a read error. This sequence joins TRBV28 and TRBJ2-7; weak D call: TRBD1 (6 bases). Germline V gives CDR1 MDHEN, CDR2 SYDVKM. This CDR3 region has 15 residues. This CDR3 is CAGRPPRGLAYEQYF. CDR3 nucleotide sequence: TGTGCCGGCAGGCCCCCCAGGGGCCTAGCCTACGAGCAGTACTTC.

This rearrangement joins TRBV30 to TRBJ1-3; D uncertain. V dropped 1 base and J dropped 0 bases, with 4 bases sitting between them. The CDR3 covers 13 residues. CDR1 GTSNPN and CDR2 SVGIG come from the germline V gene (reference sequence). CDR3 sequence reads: CAWSGTSGNTIYF. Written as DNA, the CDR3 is TGTGCCTGGAGTGGAACCTCTGGAAACACCATATATTTT.

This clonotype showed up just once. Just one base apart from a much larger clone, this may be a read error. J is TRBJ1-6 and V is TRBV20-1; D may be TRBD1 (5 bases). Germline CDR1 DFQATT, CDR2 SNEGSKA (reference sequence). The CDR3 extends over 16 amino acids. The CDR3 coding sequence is TGCAGTGCTATGGGTAGACTACCGGGGCATAATCCACCCCTCCACTTT. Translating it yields CSAMGRLPGHNPPLHF.

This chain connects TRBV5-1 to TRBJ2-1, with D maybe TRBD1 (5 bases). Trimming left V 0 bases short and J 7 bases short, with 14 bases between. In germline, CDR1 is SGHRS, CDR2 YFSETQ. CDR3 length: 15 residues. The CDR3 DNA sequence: TGCGCCAGCAGCTTGGCCAGGGTTCAGGTAAATGAGCAGTTCTTC. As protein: CASSLARVQVNEQFF.

CDR3 sequence: CAISDGTVNTEAFF. CDR3 DNA sequence: TGTGCCATCAGTGACGGGACAGTGAACACTGAAGCTTTCTTT. The chain has TRBV10-3 and TRBJ1-1; 7 bases align to TRBD1. Germline loops: CDR1 ENHRY, CDR2 SYGVKD. The length of the CDR3 is 14 residues. J gave up 0 bases and V 3 bases, and 1 base lay outside the gene matches.

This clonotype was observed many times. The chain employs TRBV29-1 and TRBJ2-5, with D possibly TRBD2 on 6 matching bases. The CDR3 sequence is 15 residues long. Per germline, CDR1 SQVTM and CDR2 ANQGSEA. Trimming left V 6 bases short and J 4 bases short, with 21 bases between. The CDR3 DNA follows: TGCAGCGTGGGGGAATCTGGGGGGAGTGGAGAGACCCAGTACTTC. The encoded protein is CSVGESGGSGETQYF.

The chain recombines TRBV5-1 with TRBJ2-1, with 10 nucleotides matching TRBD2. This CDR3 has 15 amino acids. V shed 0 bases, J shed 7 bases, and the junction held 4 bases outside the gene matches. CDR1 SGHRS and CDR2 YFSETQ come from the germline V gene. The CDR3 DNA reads TGCGCCAGCAGCTTGGAACTAGCGGGGAGGAATGAGCAGTTCTTC. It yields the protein CASSLELAGRNEQFF.